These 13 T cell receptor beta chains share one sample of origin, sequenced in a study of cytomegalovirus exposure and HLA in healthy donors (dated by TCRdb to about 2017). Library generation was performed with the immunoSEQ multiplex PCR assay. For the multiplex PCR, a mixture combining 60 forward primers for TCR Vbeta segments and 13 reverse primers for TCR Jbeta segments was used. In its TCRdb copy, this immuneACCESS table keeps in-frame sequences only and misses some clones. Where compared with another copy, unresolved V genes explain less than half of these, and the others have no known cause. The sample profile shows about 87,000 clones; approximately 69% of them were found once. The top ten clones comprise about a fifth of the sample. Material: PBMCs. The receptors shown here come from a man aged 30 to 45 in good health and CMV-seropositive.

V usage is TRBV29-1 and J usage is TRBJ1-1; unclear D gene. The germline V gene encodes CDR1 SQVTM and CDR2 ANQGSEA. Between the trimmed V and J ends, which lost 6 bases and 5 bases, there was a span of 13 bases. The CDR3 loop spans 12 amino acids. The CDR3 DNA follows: TGCAGCGTACCTCCCGGGGAGACTGAAGCTTTCTTT. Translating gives CSVPPGETEAFF.

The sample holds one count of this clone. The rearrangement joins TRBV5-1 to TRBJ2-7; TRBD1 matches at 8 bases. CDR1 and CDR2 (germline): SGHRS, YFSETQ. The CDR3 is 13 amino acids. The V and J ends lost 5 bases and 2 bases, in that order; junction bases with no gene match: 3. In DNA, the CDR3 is TGCGCCAGCAGTGGACAGGGAGCCTACGAGCAGTACTTC. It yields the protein CASSGQGAYEQYF.

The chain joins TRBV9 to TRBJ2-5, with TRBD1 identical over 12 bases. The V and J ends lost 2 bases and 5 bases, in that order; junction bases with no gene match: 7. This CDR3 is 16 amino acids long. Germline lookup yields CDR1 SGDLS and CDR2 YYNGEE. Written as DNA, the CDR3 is TGTGCCAGCAGCGTGGGGACAGGGGGCTTCGGCGAGACCCAGTACTTC. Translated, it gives CASSVGTGGFGETQYF.

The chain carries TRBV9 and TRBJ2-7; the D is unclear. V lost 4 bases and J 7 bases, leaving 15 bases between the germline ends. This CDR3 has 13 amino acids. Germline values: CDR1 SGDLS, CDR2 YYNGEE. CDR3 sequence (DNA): TGTGCCAGCAGCCCCGCCAGCCCGCGGGAGCAGTACTTC. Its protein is CASSPASPREQYF.

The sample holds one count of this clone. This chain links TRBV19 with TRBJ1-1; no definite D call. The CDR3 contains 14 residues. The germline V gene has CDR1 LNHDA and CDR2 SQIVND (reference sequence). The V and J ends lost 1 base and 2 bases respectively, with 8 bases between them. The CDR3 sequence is CASSIGRFNTEAFF. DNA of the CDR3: TGTGCCAGTAGTATAGGGAGATTTAACACTGAAGCTTTCTTT.

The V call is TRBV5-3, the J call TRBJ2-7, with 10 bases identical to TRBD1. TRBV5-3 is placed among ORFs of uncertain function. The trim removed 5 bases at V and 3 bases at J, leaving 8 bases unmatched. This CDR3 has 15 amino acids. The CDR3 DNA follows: TGTGCCAGAAGTCTAAGACAGGGGGCCGTCTACGAGCAGTACTTC. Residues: CARSLRQGAVYEQYF.

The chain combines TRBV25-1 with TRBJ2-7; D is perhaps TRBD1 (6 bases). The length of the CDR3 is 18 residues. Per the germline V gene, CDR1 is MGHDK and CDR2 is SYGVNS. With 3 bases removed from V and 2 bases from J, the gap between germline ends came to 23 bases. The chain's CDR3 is CASSDASTGRFGPYEQYF. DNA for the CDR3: TGTGCCAGCAGTGACGCTTCAACAGGGCGCTTCGGACCCTACGAGCAGTACTTC.

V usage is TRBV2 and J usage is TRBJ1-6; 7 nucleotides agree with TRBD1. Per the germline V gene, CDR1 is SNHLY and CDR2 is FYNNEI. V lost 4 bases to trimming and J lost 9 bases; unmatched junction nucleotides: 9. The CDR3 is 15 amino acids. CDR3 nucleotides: TGTGCCAGCAGTGCGTTACAGGGGAACAGTTCACCCCTCCACTTT. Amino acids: CASSALQGNSSPLHF.

DNA for the CDR3: TGCGCCAGCAGCCAAGATTTTGCTAGCGGGTTACCCTACGAGCAGTACTTC. This encodes CASSQDFASGLPYEQYF. The J gene is TRBJ2-7, the V gene TRBV4-3; TRBD2 matches at 8 bases. V shed 0 bases, J shed 2 bases, and the junction held 9 bases outside the gene matches. This CDR3 has 17 amino acids. Per the germline V gene, CDR1 is LGHNA and CDR2 is YSLEER.

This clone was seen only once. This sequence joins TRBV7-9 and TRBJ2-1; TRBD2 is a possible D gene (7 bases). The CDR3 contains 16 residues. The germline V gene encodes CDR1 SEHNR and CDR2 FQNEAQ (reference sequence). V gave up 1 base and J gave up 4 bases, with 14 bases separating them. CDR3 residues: CASSLGYGGLYNEQFF. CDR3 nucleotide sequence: TGTGCCAGCAGCTTAGGGTACGGGGGGCTATACAATGAGCAGTTCTTC.

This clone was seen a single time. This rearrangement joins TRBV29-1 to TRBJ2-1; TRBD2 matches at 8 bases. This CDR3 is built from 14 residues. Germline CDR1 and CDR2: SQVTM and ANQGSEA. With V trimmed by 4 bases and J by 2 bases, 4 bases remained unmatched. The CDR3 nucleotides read TGCAGCGTTGGGGTTAGCGGGGCCTACAATGAGCAGTTCTTC. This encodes CSVGVSGAYNEQFF.

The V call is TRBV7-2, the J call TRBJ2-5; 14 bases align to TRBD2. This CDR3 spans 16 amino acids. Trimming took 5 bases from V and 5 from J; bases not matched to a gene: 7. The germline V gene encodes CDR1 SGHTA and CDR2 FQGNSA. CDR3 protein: CASSPGTSGSWETQYF. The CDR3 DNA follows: TGTGCCAGCAGCCCCGGGACTAGCGGGAGCTGGGAGACCCAGTACTTC.

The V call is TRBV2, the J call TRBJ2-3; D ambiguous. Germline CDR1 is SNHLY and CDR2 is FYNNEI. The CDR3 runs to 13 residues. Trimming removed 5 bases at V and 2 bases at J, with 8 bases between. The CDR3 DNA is TGTGCCAGCAGTTCGACATACACAGATACGCAGTATTTT. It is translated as CASSSTYTDTQYF.